This TCR beta chain was sequenced during a study of CD8+CD57+ T cells in acquired aplastic anemia. Study information: CD4+ and CD8+ cells, once sorted, gave DNA averaging around 3.2 ug.

As concerns this clonotype: No antigen is known for it.

With 1 base removed from V and 4 bases from J, the gap between germline ends came to 17 bases. Per germline, CDR1 LNHNV and CDR2 YYDKDF (reference sequence). The CDR3 runs 17 residues. Study-wide results and caveats: Some 31 shared CD8+ CDR3s appeared highly expressed within patients' immunodominant clones.

Using genomic DNA as the template, TCR beta VDJ and CDR3 profiling was carried out. TCRdb re-called the reads through MiXCR, storing one row per CDR3 protein. The data hold 80,000 or so distinct CDR3 sequences, with roughly two thirds observed a single time. Patients sequenced had flow cytometry evidence of CD8+CD57+ cell expansion. Blood sampling was performed on the patients, and none of them had received therapy by then. Source material: sorted CD4+, CD8+, or CD8+CD57+ T cells (not recorded which) from PBMCs. This clonotype was obtained from a human donor with aplastic anemia. The chain links TRBV15 to TRBJ1-5; possibly TRBD1 for D (6 bases). The CDR3 bases are TGTGCCACCAGCAGAGTAAGGGAAAGGGGGTTAAATCAGCCCCAGCATTTT. This sequence encodes CATSRVRERGLNQPQHF.